This T cell receptor (beta chain) appears in the sequencing data of a study of shared clonotypes between healthy human individuals. Study summary: Each donor had three CD4 naive, three CD4 memory, two CD8 naive and one CD8 memory plate. Study results and caveats: Shared across a handful of donors were 4% to 5% of the naive CD4 clonotypes.

Libraries were prepared by immunoSEQ multiplex PCR; TCRdb keeps only in-frame clonotypes and omits some of them. The repertoire has under 2.5 million clones, 92% of them found once; the top ten carry approximately 0.39%. Researchers partitioned CD4+ cells into CD45RA+ naive and CD45RA-negative memory subsets. The V gene lost 8 bases and the J gene lost 1 base, with 6 bases spanning the gap. Germline V gives CDR1 MDHEN, CDR2 SYDVKM. The CDR3 covers 13 residues. As to this clone: What it binds is not known.

This receptor was obtained from a man between 18 and 29 years old in good health. Some clones in this sample may be carry-over from other donors' samples. Material: naive CD4+ T cells from PBMCs. Subset: CD45RA+ positively selected. The chain couples TRBV28 to TRBJ2-6; no definite D call. In DNA, the CDR3 is TGTGCCAGCTTGCATTCTGGGGCCAACGTCCTGACTTTC. It yields the protein CASLHSGANVLTF.